The 10 T cell receptor beta chains below come from one sample, sequenced in a study of T cells in localized non-small cell lung cancer. TCRdb's table, derived via immunoSEQ multiplex PCR, lists solely in-frame clones and lacks some. Of 5,000 to 6,500 clones listed, roughly 88% are singletons. The material was peripheral blood mononuclear cells, obtained before any cancer treatment. The receptors were gathered from a female donor over 55 with stage II lung adenocarcinoma.

V usage is TRBV30 and J usage is TRBJ1-1; the D gene is possibly TRBD1 (6 bases). Germline lookup yields CDR1 GTSNPN and CDR2 SVGIG (reference sequence). This CDR3 has 13 residues. The germline V and J ends were trimmed by 2 bases and 3 bases, with 10 bases remaining between them. The CDR3 DNA sequence: TGTGCCTGGAGTCAACAGGGTGACACTGAAGCTTTCTTT. Its protein product is CAWSQQGDTEAFF.

This clone was counted once. The chain uses TRBV28 and TRBJ2-1; TRBD2 matches 10 bases. This CDR3 spans 16 amino acids. Germline CDR1 MDHEN, CDR2 SYDVKM. V was pared by 7 bases and J by 1 base, with 7 bases of the junction left unmatched. CDR3 residues: CASISVAGGSYNEQFF. CDR3 sequence (DNA): TGTGCCAGCATTTCAGTAGCGGGGGGATCCTACAATGAGCAGTTCTTC.

The chain couples TRBV6-4 to TRBJ2-1, with 10 bases lining up with TRBD2. The CDR3 consists of 15 residues. Germline V gives CDR1 MRHNA, CDR2 SNTAGT. V dropped 6 bases and J dropped 6; count of bases not matched to a gene: 8. Written as DNA, the CDR3 is TGTGCCAGCAGCTCTCAGCGGGAGGGGGGCAATGAGCAGTTCTTC. Its translation is CASSSQREGGNEQFF.

V and J are TRBV6-1 and TRBJ1-1; no definite D call. The CDR3 totals 14 residues. In germline, CDR1 is MNHNS, CDR2 SASEGT. The V end lost 9 bases, the J end lost 1 base, and 15 bases lay between the germline ends. The CDR3 coding sequence is TGTGCCAGTCTAGGCAGTTGGGGGAACACTGAAGCTTTCTTT. Translating gives CASLGSWGNTEAFF.

This clone was observed a single time. V usage is TRBV19 and J usage is TRBJ1-4, with unresolved D. Trimming pared 6 bases from V and 5 bases from J, leaving 22 bases between. Germline V CDR1 and CDR2: LNHDA, SQIVND (reference sequence). This CDR3 is 17 amino acids long. CDR3 sequence (DNA): TGTGCCAGTAGGGTCTTGAGCGGAGGGCCGATGAATGAAAAACTGTTTTTT. It codes for CASRVLSGGPMNEKLFF.

The chain employs TRBV7-9 and TRBJ2-3; TRBD2 agrees at 9 bases. The CDR3 loop spans 14 amino acids. The germline V gene encodes CDR1 SEHNR and CDR2 FQNEAQ (reference sequence). Trimming took 1 base from V and 4 from J; bases not matched to a gene: 0. The CDR3: CASSLGGGADTQYF. The CDR3 bases are TGTGCCAGCAGCTTAGGCGGGGGGGCAGATACGCAGTATTTT. Variable domain in full (rest from reference TRBV7-9 and TRBJ2-3): DTGVSQNPRHKITKRGQNVTFRCDPISEHNRLYWYRQTLGQGPEFLTYFQNEAQLEKSRLLSDRFSAERPKGSFSTLEIQRTEQGDSAMYLCASSLGGGADTQYFGPGTRLTVL.

The chain carries TRBV19 and TRBJ1-5; TRBD1 aligns across 9 bases. The V gene end was trimmed by 3 bases and the J gene end by 5 bases; junction bases not matched to a gene: 8. Looked up from germline, CDR1 is LNHDA and CDR2 is SQIVND (reference sequence). CDR3 length: 16 amino acids. The CDR3 is CASSIDPGQGDQPQHF. CDR3 bases: TGTGCCAGTAGTATTGACCCGGGACAGGGAGATCAGCCCCAGCATTTT.

The genes are TRBV19 and TRBJ1-6; possibly TRBD1 for D (5 bases). Germline CDR1 and CDR2: LNHDA and SQIVND (reference sequence). V was pared by 6 bases and J by 0 bases, with 12 bases between. This CDR3 has 16 amino acids. The CDR3 here is CASRPTASSYNSPLHF. The CDR3 region has the DNA TGTGCCAGTAGGCCGACAGCTAGCTCCTATAATTCACCCCTCCACTTT.

This clone was found once. This CDR3 is CASSLAPGGINEQFF. The CDR3 nucleotides are TGCGCCAGCAGCTTGGCGCCAGGGGGCATAAATGAGCAGTTCTTC. The V call is TRBV5-1, the J call TRBJ2-1; 8 bases map to TRBD1. V shed 0 bases, J shed 7 bases, and the junction held 6 bases outside the gene matches. Per germline, CDR1 SGHRS and CDR2 YFSETQ. This CDR3 is 15 amino acids long.

The chain joins TRBV19 to TRBJ1-6; TRBD1 aligns across 7 bases. The germline gives CDR1 LNHDA, CDR2 SQIVND (reference sequence). V was clipped by 4 bases and J by 4 bases; unmatched bases: 7. The CDR3 is made up of 16 amino acids. The CDR3 DNA reads as TGTGCCAGTAGTAGCTTTGGGACAGAATATAATTCACCCCTCCACTTT. As protein: CASSSFGTEYNSPLHF.